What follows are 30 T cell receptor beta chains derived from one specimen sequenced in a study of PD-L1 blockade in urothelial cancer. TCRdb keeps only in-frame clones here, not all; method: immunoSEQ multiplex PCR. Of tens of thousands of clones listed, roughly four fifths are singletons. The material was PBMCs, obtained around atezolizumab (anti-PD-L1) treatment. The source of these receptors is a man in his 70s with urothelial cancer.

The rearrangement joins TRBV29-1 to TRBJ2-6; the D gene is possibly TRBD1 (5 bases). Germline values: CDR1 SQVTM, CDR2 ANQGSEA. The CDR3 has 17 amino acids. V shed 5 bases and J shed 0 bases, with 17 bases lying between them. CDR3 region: CSVPSPTVLSGANVLTF. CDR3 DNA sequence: TGCAGCGTTCCTTCCCCGACAGTCCTCTCTGGGGCCAACGTCCTGACTTTC.

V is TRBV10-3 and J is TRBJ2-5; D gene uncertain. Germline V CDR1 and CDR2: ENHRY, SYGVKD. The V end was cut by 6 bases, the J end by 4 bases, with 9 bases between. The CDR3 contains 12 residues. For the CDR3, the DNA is TGTGCCATCAGCCCGGGTTCAGAGACCCAGTACTTC. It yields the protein CAISPGSETQYF.

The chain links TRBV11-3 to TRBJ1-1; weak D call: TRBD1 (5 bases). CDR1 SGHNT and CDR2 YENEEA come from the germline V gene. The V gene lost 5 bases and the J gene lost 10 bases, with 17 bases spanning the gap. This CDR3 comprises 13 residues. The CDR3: CASSRHGDSGAFF. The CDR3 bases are TGTGCCAGCAGCAGGCACGGGGACTCCGGAGCTTTCTTT.

The CDR3 here is CASSIVDRASRGAEAFF. For the CDR3, the DNA is TGTGCCAGTAGTATAGTGGACAGGGCGAGTAGAGGCGCTGAAGCTTTCTTT. The chain is built from TRBV19 and TRBJ1-1; 8 bases line up with TRBD1. CDR3 length: 17 residues. Trimming took 1 base from V and 6 from J; bases not matched to a gene: 13. Germline-derived CDR1 and CDR2 are LNHDA and SQIVND (reference sequence).

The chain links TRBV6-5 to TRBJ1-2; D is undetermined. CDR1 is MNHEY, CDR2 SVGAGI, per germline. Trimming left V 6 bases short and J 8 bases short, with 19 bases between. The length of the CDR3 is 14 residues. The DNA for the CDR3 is TGTGCCAGCAGCCCCGAAGGAGGAACTAGGGGCTACACCTTC. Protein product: CASSPEGGTRGYTF.

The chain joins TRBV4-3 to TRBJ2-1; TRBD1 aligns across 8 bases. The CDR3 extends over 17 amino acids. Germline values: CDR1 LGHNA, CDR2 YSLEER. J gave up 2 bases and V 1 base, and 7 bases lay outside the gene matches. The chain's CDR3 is CASSQAMDREAYNEQFF. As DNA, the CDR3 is TGCGCCAGCAGCCAAGCTATGGACAGGGAGGCCTACAATGAGCAGTTCTTC.

CDR3 bases: TGTGCCAGCAGCACCGACAGGGGGCGCGGGCCCGGGGAGCTGTTTTTT. Amino acid sequence: CASSTDRGRGPGELFF. This chain connects TRBV11-3 to TRBJ2-2, with 10 nucleotides matching TRBD1. The CDR3 is 16 residues long. The germline V gene encodes CDR1 SGHNT and CDR2 YENEEA. The V gene end was trimmed by 5 bases and the J gene end by 6 bases; junction bases not matched to a gene: 9.

CDR3 region: CASSLRRERYNEQFF. In DNA form, the CDR3 reads TGTGCCAGCAGCTTAAGGCGGGAGCGGTACAATGAGCAGTTCTTC. This chain joins TRBV7-2 and TRBJ2-1; 7 nucleotides agree with TRBD2. There are 15 residues in the CDR3. The germline V gene encodes CDR1 SGHTA and CDR2 FQGNSA. V lost 2 bases, J lost 4 bases, and 5 bases stayed unmatched.

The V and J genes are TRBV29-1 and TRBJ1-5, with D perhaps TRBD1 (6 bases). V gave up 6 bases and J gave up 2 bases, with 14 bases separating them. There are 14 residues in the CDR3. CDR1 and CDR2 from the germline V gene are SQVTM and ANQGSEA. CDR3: CSVRLQGGNQPQHF. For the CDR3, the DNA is TGCAGCGTCCGCCTACAGGGTGGCAATCAGCCCCAGCATTTT.

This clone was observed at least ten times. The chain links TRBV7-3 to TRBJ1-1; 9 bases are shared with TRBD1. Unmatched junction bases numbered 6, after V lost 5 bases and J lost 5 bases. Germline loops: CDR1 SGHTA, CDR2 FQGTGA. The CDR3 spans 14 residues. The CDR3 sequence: CASSARDRVTEAFF. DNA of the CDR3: TGTGCCAGCAGCGCCCGGGACAGGGTTACTGAAGCTTTCTTT. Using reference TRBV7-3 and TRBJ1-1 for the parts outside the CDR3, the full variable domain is GAGVSQTPSNKVTEKGKYVELRCDPISGHTALYWYRQSLGQGPEFLIYFQGTGAADDSGLPNDRFFAVRPEGSVSTLKIQRTERGDSAVYLCASSARDRVTEAFFGQGTRLTVV.

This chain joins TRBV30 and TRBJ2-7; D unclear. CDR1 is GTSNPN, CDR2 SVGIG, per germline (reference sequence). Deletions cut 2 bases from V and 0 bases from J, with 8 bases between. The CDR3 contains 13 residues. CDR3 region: CAWSPWSSYEQYF. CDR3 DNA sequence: TGTGCCTGGAGTCCCTGGAGCTCCTACGAGCAGTACTTC.

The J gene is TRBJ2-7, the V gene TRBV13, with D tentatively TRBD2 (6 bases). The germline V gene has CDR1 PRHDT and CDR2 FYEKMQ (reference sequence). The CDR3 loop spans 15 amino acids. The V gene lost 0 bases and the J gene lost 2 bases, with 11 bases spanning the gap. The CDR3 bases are TGTGCCAGCAGCTTAGGGGGAGGTTTTACCTACGAGCAGTACTTC. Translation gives CASSLGGGFTYEQYF.

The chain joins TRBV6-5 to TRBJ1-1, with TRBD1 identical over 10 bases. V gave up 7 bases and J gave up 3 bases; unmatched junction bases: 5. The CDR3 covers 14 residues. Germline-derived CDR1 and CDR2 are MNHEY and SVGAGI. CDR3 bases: TGTGCCAGCACCCCTGGGACAGGGGACACTGAAGCTTTCTTT. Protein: CASTPGTGDTEAFF.

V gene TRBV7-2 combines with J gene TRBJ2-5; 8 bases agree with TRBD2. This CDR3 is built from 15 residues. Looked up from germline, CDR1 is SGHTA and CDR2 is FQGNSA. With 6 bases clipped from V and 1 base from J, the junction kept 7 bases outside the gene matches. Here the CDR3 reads CASRRTSGRQETQYF. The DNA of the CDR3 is TGTGCCAGCAGGCGTACTAGCGGACGCCAAGAGACCCAGTACTTC.

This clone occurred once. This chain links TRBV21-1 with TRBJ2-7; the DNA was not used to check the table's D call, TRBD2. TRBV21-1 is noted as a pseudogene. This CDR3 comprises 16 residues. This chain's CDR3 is CASSKAPGRESHEQYF. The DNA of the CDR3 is TGTGCCAGCAGCAAAGCGCCTGGGCGGGAGTCCCACGAGCAGTACTTC.

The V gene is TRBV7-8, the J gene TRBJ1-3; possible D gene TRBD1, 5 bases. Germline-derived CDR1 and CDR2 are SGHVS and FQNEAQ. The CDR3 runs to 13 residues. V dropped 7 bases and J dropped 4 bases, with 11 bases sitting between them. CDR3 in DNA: TGTGCCAGCATGCCGGGACTCGGAAACACCATATATTTT. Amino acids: CASMPGLGNTIYF.

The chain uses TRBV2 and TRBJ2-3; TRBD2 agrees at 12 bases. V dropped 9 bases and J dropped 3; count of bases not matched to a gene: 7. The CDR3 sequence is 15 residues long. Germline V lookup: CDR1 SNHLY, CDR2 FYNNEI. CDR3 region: CASRLAGGWTDTQYF. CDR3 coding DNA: TGTGCCAGTCGGCTAGCGGGAGGGTGGACAGATACGCAGTATTTT.

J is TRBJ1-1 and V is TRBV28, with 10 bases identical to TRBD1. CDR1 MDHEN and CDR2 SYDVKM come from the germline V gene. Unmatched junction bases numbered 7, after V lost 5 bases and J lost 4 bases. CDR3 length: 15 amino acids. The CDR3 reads CASSTGQGGSTEAFF. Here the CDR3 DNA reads TGTGCCAGCAGTACAGGACAGGGGGGAAGCACTGAAGCTTTCTTT.

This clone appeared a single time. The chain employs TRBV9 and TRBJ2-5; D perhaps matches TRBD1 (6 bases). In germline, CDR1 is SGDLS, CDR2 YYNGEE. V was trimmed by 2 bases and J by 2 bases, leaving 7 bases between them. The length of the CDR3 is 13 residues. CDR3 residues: CASSVGQQETQYF. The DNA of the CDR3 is TGTGCCAGCAGCGTCGGACAGCAAGAGACCCAGTACTTC.

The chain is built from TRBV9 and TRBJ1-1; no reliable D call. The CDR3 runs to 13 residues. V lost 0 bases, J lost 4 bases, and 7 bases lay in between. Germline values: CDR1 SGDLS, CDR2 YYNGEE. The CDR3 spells CASSVVDSTEAFF. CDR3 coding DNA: TGTGCCAGCAGCGTAGTTGATAGCACTGAAGCTTTCTTT.

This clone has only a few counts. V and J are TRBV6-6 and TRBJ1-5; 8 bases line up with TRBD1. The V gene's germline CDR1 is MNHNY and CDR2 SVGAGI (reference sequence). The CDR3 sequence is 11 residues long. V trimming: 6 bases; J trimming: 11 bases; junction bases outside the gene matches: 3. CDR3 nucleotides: TGTGCCAGCAGAGACAGGGGTTCCCAGCATTTT. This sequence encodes CASRDRGSQHF.

The CDR3 DNA follows: TGTGCCTGGAGTGTCGGGACAGGGTCCTACGAGCAGTACTTC. Its translation: CAWSVGTGSYEQYF. This chain links TRBV30 with TRBJ2-7; 9 nucleotides line up with TRBD1. This CDR3 is 14 amino acids long. Germline assignment: CDR1 GTSNPN and CDR2 SVGIG (reference sequence). J lost 1 base, V lost 0 bases, and 1 base had no gene match.

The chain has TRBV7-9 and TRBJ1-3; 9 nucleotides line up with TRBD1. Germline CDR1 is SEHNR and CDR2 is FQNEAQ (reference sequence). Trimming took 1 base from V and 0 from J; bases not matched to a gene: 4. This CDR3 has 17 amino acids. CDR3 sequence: CASSLVRTGASGNTIYF. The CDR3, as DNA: TGTGCCAGCAGCTTAGTTCGGACAGGGGCCTCTGGAAACACCATATATTTT.

The CDR3, as DNA: TGTGCCATCATGAAAGCCTCCGGGAGCTCTGGAAACACCATATATTTT. It encodes CAIMKASGSSGNTIYF. This chain connects TRBV10-3 to TRBJ1-3; no clear D gene. The germline V and J ends were trimmed by 7 bases and 0 bases, with 16 bases remaining between them. This CDR3 is 16 amino acids long. Germline lookup yields CDR1 ENHRY and CDR2 SYGVKD.

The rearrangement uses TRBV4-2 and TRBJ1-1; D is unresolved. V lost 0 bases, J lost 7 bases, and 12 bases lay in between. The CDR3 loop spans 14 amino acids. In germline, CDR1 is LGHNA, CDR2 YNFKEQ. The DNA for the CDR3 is TGTGCCAGCAGCCAAGATGAGGCCGATAATGAAGCTTTCTTT. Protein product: CASSQDEADNEAFF.

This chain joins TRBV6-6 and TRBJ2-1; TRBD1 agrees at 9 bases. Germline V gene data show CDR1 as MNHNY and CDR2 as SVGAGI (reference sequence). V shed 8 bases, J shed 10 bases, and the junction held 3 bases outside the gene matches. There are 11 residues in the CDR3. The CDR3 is CASGDRGEQFF. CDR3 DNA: TGTGCCAGCGGTGACAGGGGGGAGCAGTTCTTC.

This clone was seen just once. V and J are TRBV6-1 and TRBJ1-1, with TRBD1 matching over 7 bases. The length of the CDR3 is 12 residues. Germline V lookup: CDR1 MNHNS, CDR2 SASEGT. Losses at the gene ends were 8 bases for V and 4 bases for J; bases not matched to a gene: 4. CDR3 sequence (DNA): TGTGCCAGCCGGTCAGGGGGCACTGAAGCTTTCTTT. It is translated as CASRSGGTEAFF.

The CDR3 protein is CASSPQRETTDTQYF. Here the CDR3 DNA reads TGTGCCAGTAGCCCCCAGCGGGAGACGACAGATACGCAGTATTTT. This rearrangement joins TRBV19 to TRBJ2-3, with 8 bases that match TRBD2. This CDR3 has 15 residues. Germline values: CDR1 LNHDA, CDR2 SQIVND (reference sequence). J lost 3 bases, V lost 6 bases, and 8 bases had no gene match.

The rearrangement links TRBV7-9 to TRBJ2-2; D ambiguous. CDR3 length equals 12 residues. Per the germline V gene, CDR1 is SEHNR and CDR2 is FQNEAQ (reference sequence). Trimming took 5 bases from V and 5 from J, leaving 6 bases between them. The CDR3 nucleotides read TGTGCCAGCAGCATGAGGACCGGGGAGCTGTTTTTT. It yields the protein CASSMRTGELFF. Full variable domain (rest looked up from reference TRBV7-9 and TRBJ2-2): DTGVSQNPRHKITKRGQNVTFRCDPISEHNRLYWYRQTLGQGPEFLTYFQNEAQLEKSRLLSDRFSAERPKGSFSTLEIQRTEQGDSAMYLCASSMRTGELFFGEGSRLTVL.

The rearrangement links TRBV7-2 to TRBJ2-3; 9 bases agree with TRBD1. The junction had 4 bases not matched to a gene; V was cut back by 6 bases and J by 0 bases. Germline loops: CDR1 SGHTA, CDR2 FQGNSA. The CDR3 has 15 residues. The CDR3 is CASRGTGQSTDTQYF. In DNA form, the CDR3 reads TGTGCCAGCAGGGGGACAGGGCAAAGCACAGATACGCAGTATTTT.